The present TCR beta chain was sequenced within a study of OX40 agonist ivuxolimab in advanced cancers. This table comes from immunoSEQ multiplex PCR, and its TCRdb copy is limited to in-frame clones, with some not included. The sample yields 17,000 or so clones, around 80% seen once. In the case of this clone: Its antigen is not known.

Points from the study as a whole: Dosing at 0.1 to 3.0 mg/kg was accompanied by clonal expansion of CD4+ and CD8+ blood T cells by week 6.

This CDR3 comprises 15 residues. Germline V gene sequence: CDR1 SGHRS, CDR2 YFSETQ. Losses at the gene ends were 6 bases for V and 4 bases for J; bases not matched to a gene: 9. The sequence came from an adult with an advanced solid tumor such as melanoma, head and neck, liver or kidney cancer. Specimen: CD4+ or CD8+ T cells sorted from blood, collected in a trial of the OX40 agonist ivuxolimab. The chain uses TRBV5-1 and TRBJ2-1, with 8 bases lining up with TRBD1. CDR3 in amino acids: CASNHRGTPYNEQFF. The CDR3 nucleotides read TGCGCCAGCAACCACAGGGGGACCCCTTACAATGAGCAGTTCTTC. Filled out from reference TRBV5-1 and TRBJ2-1, the complete variable domain reads KAGVTQTPRYLIKTRGQQVTLSCSPISGHRSVSWYQQTPGQGLQFLFEYFSETQRNKGNFPGRFSGRQFSNSRSEMNVSTLELGDSALYLCASNHRGTPYNEQFFGPGTRLTVL.